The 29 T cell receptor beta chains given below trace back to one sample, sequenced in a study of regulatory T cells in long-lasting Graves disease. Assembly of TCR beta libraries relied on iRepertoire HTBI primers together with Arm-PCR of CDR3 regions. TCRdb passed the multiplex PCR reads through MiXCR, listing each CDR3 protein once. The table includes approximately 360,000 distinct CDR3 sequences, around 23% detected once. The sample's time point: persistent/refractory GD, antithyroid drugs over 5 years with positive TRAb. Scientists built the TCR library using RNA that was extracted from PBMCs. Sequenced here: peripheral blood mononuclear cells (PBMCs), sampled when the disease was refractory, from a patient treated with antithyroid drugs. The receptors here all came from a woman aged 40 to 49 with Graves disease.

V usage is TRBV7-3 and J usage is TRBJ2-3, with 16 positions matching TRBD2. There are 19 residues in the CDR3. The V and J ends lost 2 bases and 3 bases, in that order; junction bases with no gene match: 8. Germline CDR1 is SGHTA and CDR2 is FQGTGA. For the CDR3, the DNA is TGTGCCAGCAGCTTATTGGGACTAGCGGGAGGGCCCTCGACAGATACGCAGTATTTT. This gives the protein CASSLLGLAGGPSTDTQYF.

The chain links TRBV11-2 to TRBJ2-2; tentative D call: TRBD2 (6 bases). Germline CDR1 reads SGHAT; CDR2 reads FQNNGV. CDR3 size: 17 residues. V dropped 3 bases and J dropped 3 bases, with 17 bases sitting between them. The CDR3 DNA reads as TGTGCCAGCAGCTTTAAGGACAAGGGAGGATACACCGGGGAGCTGTTTTTT. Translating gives CASSFKDKGGYTGELFF.

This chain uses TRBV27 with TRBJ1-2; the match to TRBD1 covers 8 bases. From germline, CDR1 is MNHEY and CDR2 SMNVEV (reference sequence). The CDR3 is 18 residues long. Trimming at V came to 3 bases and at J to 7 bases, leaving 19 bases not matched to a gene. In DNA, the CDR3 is TGTGCCAGCAGTTTCCGTTCCTTAAAGGACAGGGCGGGGGGTGGCTACACCTTC. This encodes CASSFRSLKDRAGGGYTF.

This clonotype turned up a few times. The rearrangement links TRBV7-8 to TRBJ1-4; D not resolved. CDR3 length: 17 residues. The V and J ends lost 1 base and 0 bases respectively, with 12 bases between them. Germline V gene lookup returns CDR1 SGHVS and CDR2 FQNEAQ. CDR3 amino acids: CASSLGLVRSTNEKLFF. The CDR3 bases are TGTGCCAGCAGCTTAGGTCTAGTTAGGTCAACTAATGAAAAACTGTTTTTT.

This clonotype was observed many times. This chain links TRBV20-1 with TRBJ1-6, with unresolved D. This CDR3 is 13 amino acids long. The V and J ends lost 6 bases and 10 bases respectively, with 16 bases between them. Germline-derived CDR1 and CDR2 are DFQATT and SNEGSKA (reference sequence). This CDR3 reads CSALVVPRSPLHF. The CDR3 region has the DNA TGCAGTGCGCTGGTCGTGCCCCGATCACCCCTCCACTTT.

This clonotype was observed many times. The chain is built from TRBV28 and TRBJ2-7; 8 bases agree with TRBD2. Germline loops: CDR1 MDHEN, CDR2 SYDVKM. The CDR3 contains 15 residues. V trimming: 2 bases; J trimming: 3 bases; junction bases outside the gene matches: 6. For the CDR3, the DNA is TGTGCCAGCAGTTTACTTGCGGGGGGTTTCTACGAGCAGTACTTC. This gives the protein CASSLLAGGFYEQYF.

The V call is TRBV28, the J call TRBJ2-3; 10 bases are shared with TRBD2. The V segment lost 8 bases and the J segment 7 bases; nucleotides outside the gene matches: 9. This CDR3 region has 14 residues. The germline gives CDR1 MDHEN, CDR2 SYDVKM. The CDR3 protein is CASHQREGLNTQYF. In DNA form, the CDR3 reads TGTGCCAGCCACCAGCGGGAGGGCCTAAATACGCAGTATTTT.

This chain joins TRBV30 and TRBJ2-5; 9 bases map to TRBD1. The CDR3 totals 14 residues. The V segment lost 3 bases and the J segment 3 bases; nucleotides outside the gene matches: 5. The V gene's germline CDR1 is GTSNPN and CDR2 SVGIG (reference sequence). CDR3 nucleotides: TGTGCCTGGAGCCGTTGGACAGGGGAAGAGACCCAGTACTTC. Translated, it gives CAWSRWTGEETQYF.

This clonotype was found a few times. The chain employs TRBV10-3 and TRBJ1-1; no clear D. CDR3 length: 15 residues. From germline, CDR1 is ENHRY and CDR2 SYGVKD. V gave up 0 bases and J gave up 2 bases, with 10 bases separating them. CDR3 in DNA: TGTGCCATCAGTGAGTCAGGGAGGGAAAACACTGAAGCTTTCTTT. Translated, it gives CAISESGRENTEAFF.

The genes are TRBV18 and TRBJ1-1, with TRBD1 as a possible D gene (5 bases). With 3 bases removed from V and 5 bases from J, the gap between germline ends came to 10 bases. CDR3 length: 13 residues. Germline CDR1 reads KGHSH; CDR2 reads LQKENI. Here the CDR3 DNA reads TGTGCCAGCTCACCGGGGCAGCTAACTGAAGCTTTCTTT. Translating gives CASSPGQLTEAFF.

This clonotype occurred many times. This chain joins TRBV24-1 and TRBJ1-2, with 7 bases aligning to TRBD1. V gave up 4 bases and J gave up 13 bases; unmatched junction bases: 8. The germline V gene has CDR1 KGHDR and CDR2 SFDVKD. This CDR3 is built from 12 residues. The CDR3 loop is CATSEIGQVRTF. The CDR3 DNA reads TGTGCCACCAGTGAAATAGGACAGGTGCGCACCTTC.

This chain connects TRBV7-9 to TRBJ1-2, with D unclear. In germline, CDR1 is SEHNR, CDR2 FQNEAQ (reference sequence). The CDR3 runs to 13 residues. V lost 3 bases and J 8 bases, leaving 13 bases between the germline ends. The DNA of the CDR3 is TGTGCCAGCAGCTTTACTACAAAAGACGGCTACACCTTC. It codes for CASSFTTKDGYTF. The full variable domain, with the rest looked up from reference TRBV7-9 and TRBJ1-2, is DTGVSQNPRHKITKRGQNVTFRCDPISEHNRLYWYRQTLGQGPEFLTYFQNEAQLEKSRLLSDRFSAERPKGSFSTLEIQRTEQGDSAMYLCASSFTTKDGYTFGSGTRLTVV.

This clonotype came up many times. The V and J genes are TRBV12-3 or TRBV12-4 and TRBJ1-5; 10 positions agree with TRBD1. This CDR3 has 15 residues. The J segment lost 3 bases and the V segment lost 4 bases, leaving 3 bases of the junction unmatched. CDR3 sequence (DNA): TGTGCCAGCAGTTCCGGGACAGGGGTCAATCAGCCCCAGCATTTT. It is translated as CASSSGTGVNQPQHF.

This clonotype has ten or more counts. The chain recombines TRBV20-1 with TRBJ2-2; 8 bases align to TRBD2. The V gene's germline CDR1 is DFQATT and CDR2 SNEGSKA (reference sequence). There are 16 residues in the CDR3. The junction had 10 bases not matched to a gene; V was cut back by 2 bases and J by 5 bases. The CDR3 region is CSARRDPGLETGELFF. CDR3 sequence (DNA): TGCAGTGCTAGACGGGATCCGGGACTAGAAACCGGGGAGCTGTTTTTT.

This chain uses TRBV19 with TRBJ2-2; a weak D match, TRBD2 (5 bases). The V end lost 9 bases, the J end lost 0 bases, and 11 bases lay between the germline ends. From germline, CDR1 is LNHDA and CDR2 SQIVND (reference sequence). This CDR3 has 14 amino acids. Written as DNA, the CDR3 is TGTGCCAGCTCGGACTCCTCGAACACCGGGGAGCTGTTTTTT. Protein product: CASSDSSNTGELFF.

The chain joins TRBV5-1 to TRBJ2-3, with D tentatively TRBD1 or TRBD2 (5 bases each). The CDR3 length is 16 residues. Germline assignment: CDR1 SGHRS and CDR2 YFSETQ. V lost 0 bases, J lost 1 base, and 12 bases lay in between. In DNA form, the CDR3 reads TGCGCCAGCAGCTTGGAAGGGGACCGACGCACAGATACGCAGTATTTT. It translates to CASSLEGDRRTDTQYF.

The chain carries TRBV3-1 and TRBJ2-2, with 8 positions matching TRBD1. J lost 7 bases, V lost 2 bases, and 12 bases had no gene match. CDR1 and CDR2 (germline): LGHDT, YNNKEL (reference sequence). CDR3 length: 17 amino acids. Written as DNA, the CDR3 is TGTGCCAGCAGCCAATTTCTTGTGACAGGGGTTGTCGGGGAGCTGTTTTTT. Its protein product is CASSQFLVTGVVGELFF.

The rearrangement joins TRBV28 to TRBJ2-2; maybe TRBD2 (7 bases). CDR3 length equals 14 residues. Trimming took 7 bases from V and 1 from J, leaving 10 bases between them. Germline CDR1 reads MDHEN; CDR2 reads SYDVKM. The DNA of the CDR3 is TGTGCCAGCATAAGGGGGGGGAACACCGGGGAGCTGTTTTTT. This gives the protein CASIRGGNTGELFF.

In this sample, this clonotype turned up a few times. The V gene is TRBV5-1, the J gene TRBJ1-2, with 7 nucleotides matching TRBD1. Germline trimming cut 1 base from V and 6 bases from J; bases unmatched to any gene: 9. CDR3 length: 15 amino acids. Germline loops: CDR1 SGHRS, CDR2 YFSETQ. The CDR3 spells CASSLFLRDRNGYTF. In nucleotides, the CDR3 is TGCGCCAGCAGCTTGTTCCTCCGGGACAGAAATGGCTACACCTTC.

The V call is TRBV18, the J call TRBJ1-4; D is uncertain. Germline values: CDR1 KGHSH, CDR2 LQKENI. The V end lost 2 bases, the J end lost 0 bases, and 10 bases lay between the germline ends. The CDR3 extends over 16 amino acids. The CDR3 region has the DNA TGTGCCAGCTCACCAGTTACACTTACAACTAATGAAAAACTGTTTTTT. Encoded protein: CASSPVTLTTNEKLFF. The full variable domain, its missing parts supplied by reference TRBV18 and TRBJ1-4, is NAGVMQNPRHLVRRRGQEARLRCSPMKGHSHVYWYRQLPEEGLKFMVYLQKENIIDESGMPKERFSAEFPKEGPSILRIQQVVRGDSAAYFCASSPVTLTTNEKLFFGSGTQLSVL.

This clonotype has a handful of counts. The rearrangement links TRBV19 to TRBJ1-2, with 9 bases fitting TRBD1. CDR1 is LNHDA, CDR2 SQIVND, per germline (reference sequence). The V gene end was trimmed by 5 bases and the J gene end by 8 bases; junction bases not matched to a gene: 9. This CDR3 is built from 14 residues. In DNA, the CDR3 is TGTGCCAGTAGTGTCACAGGGGGCGCGGCCGGCTACACCTTC. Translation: CASSVTGGAAGYTF.

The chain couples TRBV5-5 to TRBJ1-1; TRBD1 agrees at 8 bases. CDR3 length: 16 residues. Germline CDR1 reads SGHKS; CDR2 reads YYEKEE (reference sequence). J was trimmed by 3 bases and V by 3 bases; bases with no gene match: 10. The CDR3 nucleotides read TGTGCCAGCAGCTCGCGGACAGGGCTAAGGGACACTGAAGCTTTCTTT. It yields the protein CASSSRTGLRDTEAFF.

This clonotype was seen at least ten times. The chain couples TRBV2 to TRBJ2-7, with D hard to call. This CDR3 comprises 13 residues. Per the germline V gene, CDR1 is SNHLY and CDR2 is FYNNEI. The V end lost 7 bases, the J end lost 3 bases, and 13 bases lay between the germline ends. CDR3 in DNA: TGTGCCAGCACTCTTTATGGCAGCTACGAGCAGTACTTC. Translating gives CASTLYGSYEQYF.

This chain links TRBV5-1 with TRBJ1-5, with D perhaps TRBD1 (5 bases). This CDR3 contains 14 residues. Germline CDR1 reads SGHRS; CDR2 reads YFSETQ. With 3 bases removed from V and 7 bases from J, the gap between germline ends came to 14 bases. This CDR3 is CASSWGTGGQPQHF. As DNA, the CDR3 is TGCGCCAGCAGCTGGGGGACGGGAGGACAGCCCCAGCATTTT.

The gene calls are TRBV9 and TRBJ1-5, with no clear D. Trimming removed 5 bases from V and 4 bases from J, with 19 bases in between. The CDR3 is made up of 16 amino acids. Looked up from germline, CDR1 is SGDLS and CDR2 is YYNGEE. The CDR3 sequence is CASRTLGTEMNQPQHF. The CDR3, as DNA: TGTGCCAGCAGAACGCTCGGAACAGAGATGAATCAGCCCCAGCATTTT. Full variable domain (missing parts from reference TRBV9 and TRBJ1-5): DSGVTQTPKHLITATGQRVTLRCSPRSGDLSVYWYQQSLDQGLQFLIQYYNGEERAKGNILERFSAQQFPDLHSELNLSSLELGDSALYFCASRTLGTEMNQPQHFGDGTRLSIL.

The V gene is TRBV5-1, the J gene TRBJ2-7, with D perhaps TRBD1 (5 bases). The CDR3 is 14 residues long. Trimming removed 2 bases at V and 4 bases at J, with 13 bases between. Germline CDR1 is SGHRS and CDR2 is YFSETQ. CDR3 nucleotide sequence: TGCGCCAGCAGCTTCATGGGCACAGGTTACGAGCAGTACTTC. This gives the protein CASSFMGTGYEQYF.

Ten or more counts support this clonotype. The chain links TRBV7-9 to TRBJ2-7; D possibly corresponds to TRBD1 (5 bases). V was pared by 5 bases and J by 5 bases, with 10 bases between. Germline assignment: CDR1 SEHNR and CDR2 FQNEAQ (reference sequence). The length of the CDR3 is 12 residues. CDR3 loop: CASSGSGHEQYF. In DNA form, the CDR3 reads TGTGCCAGCAGCGGTTCAGGGCACGAGCAGTACTTC. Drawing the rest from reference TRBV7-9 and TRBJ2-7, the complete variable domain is DTGVSQNPRHKITKRGQNVTFRCDPISEHNRLYWYRQTLGQGPEFLTYFQNEAQLEKSRLLSDRFSAERPKGSFSTLEIQRTEQGDSAMYLCASSGSGHEQYFGPGTRLTVT.

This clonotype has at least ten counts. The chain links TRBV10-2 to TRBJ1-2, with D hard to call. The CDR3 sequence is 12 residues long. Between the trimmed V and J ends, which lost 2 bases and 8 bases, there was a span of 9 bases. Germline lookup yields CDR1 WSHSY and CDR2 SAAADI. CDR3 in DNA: TGCGCCAGCAGTGAGGGGGTGGAGGGCTACACCTTC. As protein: CASSEGVEGYTF.

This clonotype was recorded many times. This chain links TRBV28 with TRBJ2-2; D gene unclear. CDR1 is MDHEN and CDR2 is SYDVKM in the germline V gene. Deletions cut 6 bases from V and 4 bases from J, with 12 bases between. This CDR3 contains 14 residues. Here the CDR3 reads CASSLNKGTGELFF. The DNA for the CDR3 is TGTGCCAGCAGCCTGAATAAGGGCACCGGGGAGCTGTTTTTT. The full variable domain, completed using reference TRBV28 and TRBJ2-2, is DVKVTQSSRYLVKRTGEKVFLECVQDMDHENMFWYRQDPGLGLRLIYFSYDVKMKEKGDIPEGYSVSREKKERFSLILESASTNQTSMYLCASSLNKGTGELFFGEGSRLTVL.